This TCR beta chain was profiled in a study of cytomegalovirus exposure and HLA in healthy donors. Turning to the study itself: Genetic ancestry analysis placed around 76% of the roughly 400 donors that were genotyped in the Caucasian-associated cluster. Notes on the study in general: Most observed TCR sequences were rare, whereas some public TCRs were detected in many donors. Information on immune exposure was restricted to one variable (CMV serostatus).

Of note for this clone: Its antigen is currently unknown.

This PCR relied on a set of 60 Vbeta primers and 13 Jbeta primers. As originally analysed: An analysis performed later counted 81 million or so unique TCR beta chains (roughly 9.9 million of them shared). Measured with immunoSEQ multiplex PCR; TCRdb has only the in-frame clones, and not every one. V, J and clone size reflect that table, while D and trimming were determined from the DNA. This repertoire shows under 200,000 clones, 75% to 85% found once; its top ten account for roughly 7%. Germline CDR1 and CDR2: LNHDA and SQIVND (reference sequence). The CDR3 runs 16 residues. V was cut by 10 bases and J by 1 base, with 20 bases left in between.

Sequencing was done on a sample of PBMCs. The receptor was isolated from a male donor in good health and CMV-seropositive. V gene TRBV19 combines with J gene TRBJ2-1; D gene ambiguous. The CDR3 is CATYGFAARSYNEQFF. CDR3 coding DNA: TGTGCCACCTATGGTTTTGCGGCAAGATCCTACAATGAGCAGTTCTTC. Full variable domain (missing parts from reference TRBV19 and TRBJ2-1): DGGITQSPKYLFRKEGQNVTLSCEQNLNHDAMYWYRQDPGQGLRLIYYSQIVNDFQKGDIAEGYSVSREKKESFPLTVTSAQKNPTAFYLCATYGFAARSYNEQFFGPGTRLTVL.